Below are 2 T cell receptor beta chains sequenced from a single sample in a study of shared clonotypes between healthy human individuals. Measured with immunoSEQ multiplex PCR; TCRdb has only the in-frame clones, and not every one. The sample contains roughly 2.5 million clones, approximately 94% of which appear only once. The sequencing sample was made of naive CD4+ T cells sorted from blood. The subset was: CD45RA+ positively selected. Receptors originate from a man younger than 35 in good health.

This chain joins TRBV4-1 and TRBJ1-6; 8 nucleotides match TRBD1. Trimming at V came to 0 bases and at J to 11 bases, leaving 3 bases not matched to a gene. Per germline, CDR1 MGHRA and CDR2 YSYEKL. This CDR3 spans 14 amino acids. In nucleotides, the CDR3 is TGCGCCAGCAGCCAAGAGACAGGGGTCGCACCCCTCCACTTT. Its translation is CASSQETGVAPLHF.

V and J are TRBV2 and TRBJ2-2; no definite D call. CDR3 length: 14 residues. Germline V gives CDR1 SNHLY, CDR2 FYNNEI. The V end was cut by 7 bases, the J end by 0 bases, with 9 bases between. The DNA of the CDR3 is TGTGCCAGCAATTACAACGCGAACACCGGGGAGCTGTTTTTT. This encodes CASNYNANTGELFF.